This is a list of T cell receptor beta chains from one sample in a study of identical twins. Each CDR3 protein is one row after TCRdb ran MiXCR on the 5' RACE reads. The sample has about 150,000 distinct CDR3 sequences, 3.5% seen once; the top ten hold approximately 7.7%. Sequencing was carried out using memory T cells sorted from blood. Receptors were obtained from a man aged 18 to 29 in good health. Each CDR3 is given with its conserved first and last residue. D genes are given only for firm matches. Clone size is given for some rows only: seen once, a few or many times, or a class if the clone is expanded.

>TRBJ1-5|TRBV4-3|-|many
CASSKEMGGGQPQHF
TGCGCCAGCAGCAAAGAGATGGGGGGGGGTCAGCCCCAGCATTTT
>TRBJ1-1|TRBV6-1|-|many
CASSLQGYEAFF
TGTGCCAGCAGTTTACAGGGATATGAAGCTTTCTTT
>TRBJ2-7|TRBV28|-|many
CASSFGHLNYEQYF
TGTGCCAGCAGTTTTGGACACTTAAACTACGAGCAGTACTTC
>TRBJ2-1|TRBV5-1|TRBD2|many
CASSLPKKRLAINSYNEQFF
TGCGCCAGCAGCTTGCCTAAAAAAAGACTAGCGATAAACTCCTACAATGAGCAGTTCTTC
>TRBJ2-5|TRBV12-3/TRBV12-4|-|many
CASSLSETQYF
TGTGCCAGCAGTTTATCGGAGACCCAGTACTTC
>TRBJ2-7|TRBV5-1|-|many
CASSLEKRLPRSSEQYF
TGCGCCAGCAGCTTGGAGAAAAGGCTTCCGAGATCGAGCGAGCAGTACTTC
>TRBJ2-2|TRBV12-3/TRBV12-4|-|many
CASSFEVAGELFF
TGTGCCAGCAGTTTCGAGGTTGCCGGGGAGCTGTTTTTT
>TRBJ2-5|TRBV20-1|-|-
CSARQGRGETQYF
TGCAGTGCTAGACAGGGGCGAGGAGAGACCCAGTACTTC
>TRBJ2-1|TRBV19|TRBD2|many
CASSISPPSGKYNEQFF
TGTGCCAGTAGTATTAGTCCCCCTAGCGGGAAATACAATGAGCAGTTCTTC
>TRBJ1-5|TRBV18|-|many
CASSPLGGGGNQPQHF
TGTGCCAGCTCACCATTGGGTGGAGGGGGCAATCAGCCCCAGCATTTT
>TRBJ2-3|TRBV6-1|-|many
CASSGSVSYTDTQYF
TGTGCCAGCAGTGGAAGCGTCTCCTACACAGATACGCAGTATTTT
>TRBJ2-1|TRBV9|TRBD2|many
CASSVPGGGSYNEQFF
TGTGCCAGCAGCGTTCCGGGAGGGGGCTCCTACAATGAGCAGTTCTTC
>TRBJ1-2|TRBV6-1|-|many
CASRTDRANYGYTF
TGTGCCAGCAGGACTGACAGAGCTAACTATGGCTACACCTTC
>TRBJ1-1|TRBV18|TRBD1|many
CASSRGTGEEAFF
TGTGCCAGCTCACGTGGGACAGGGGAGGAAGCTTTCTTT
>TRBJ2-3|TRBV5-1|TRBD2|many
CASSSRDYTDTQYF
TGCGCCAGCAGCTCCCGGGACTACACAGATACGCAGTATTTT
>TRBJ1-1|TRBV14|-|many
CASSQLGAEEAFF
TGTGCCAGCAGCCAATTGGGGGCGGAAGAAGCTTTCTTT
>TRBJ2-3|TRBV5-1|TRBD2|many
CASSHETSGRSTDTQYF
TGCGCCAGCAGCCACGAGACTAGCGGGAGGAGCACAGATACGCAGTATTTT
>TRBJ2-3|TRBV7-2|-|many
CASSLSPSPDTQYF
TGTGCCAGCAGCTTATCCCCTTCCCCAGATACGCAGTATTTT
>TRBJ2-3|TRBV5-1|-|many
CASSLRSRAYTDTQYF
TGCGCCAGCAGCTTGCGGTCCAGGGCTTACACAGATACGCAGTATTTT
>TRBJ2-3|TRBV5-1|TRBD2|many
CASSFGLAGSTSTDTQYF
TGCGCCAGCAGCTTTGGCCTAGCGGGGTCTACTAGCACAGATACGCAGTATTTT
>TRBJ1-5|TRBV20-1|TRBD1|many
CSAGGQGGNQPQHF
TGCAGTGCTGGAGGACAGGGAGGCAATCAGCCCCAGCATTTT
>TRBJ2-7|TRBV5-5|-|many
CASTHGAGGSGSPYEQYF
TGTGCCAGCACACACGGGGCAGGGGGCAGCGGGAGCCCCTACGAGCAGTACTTC
>TRBJ2-1|TRBV10-1|TRBD2|-
CASSDPNTDSGRAPWEQFF
TGCGCCAGCAGCGACCCCAATACCGATAGCGGGAGAGCCCCATGGGAGCAGTTCTTC
>TRBJ2-3|TRBV3-1|-|many
CASSPWTRTDTQYF
TGTGCCAGCAGCCCATGGACTCGCACAGATACGCAGTATTTT
>TRBJ2-1|TRBV4-2|TRBD2|-
CASSREGRAGDEQFF
TGTGCCAGCAGCCGGGAGGGTCGAGCGGGAGACGAGCAGTTCTTC
>TRBJ2-5|TRBV12-3/TRBV12-4|-|many
CASSSREPQETQYF
TGTGCCAGCAGCTCCCGGGAGCCGCAAGAGACCCAGTACTTC
>TRBJ2-1|TRBV5-1|TRBD2|many
CASSPSPGLSEQFF
TGCGCCAGCAGCCCTAGCCCGGGACTAAGTGAGCAGTTCTTC
>TRBJ2-1|TRBV6-1|-|-
CASKASETQYNEQFF
TGTGCCAGCAAGGCTAGCGAAACGCAATACAATGAGCAGTTCTTC
>TRBJ1-4|TRBV6-1|-|few
CASTPSRGEKLFF
TGTGCCAGCACCCCATCTCGGGGTGAAAAACTGTTTTTT
>TRBJ2-3|TRBV24-1|-|many
CATSGAGPGLTDTQYF
TGTGCCACCAGTGGGGCGGGTCCCGGACTCACAGATACGCAGTATTTT
>TRBJ2-3|TRBV20-1|-|few
CSARTGFTSTDTQYF
TGCAGTGCTAGGACAGGTTTTACTAGCACAGATACGCAGTATTTT
>TRBJ2-1|TRBV15|-|many
CATSRAFRNEQFF
TGTGCCACCAGCAGAGCGTTCCGCAATGAGCAGTTCTTC
>TRBJ2-7|TRBV12-3/TRBV12-4|-|many
CASSLFSGYEQYF
TGTGCCAGCAGCCTCTTCTCGGGGTACGAGCAGTACTTC
>TRBJ2-5|TRBV18|TRBD2|many
CASSPGLAGVSETQYF
TGTGCCAGCTCACCGGGACTAGCGGGAGTATCAGAGACCCAGTACTTC
>TRBJ1-2|TRBV6-1|-|many
CASTPGGYTGYDGYTF
TGTGCCAGCACCCCCGGGGGGTACACAGGGTACGATGGCTACACCTTC
>TRBJ2-1|TRBV3-1|-|many
CASSRQTGGYNEQFF
TGTGCCAGCAGCCGCCAGACGGGTGGGTACAATGAGCAGTTCTTC
>TRBJ2-7|TRBV20-1|-|many
CSALQLVDEQYF
TGCAGTGCCCTCCAGTTGGTCGACGAGCAGTACTTC
>TRBJ1-6|TRBV3-1|-|many
CASSQVLGSGRGANNSPLHF
TGTGCCAGCAGCCAAGTATTGGGTTCCGGCCGGGGGGCGAATAATTCACCCCTCCACTTT
>TRBJ1-1|TRBV7-9|TRBD1|many
CASSLDGQGDTEAFF
TGTGCCAGCAGCTTAGACGGGCAGGGGGACACTGAAGCTTTCTTT
>TRBJ1-2|TRBV30|TRBD1|many
CAWSARTGDGYTF
TGTGCCTGGAGCGCTCGGACAGGGGACGGCTACACCTTC
>TRBJ2-5|TRBV20-1|TRBD1|many
CSASRRQGEETQYF
TGCAGTGCCAGCCGCCGACAGGGTGAAGAGACCCAGTACTTC
>TRBJ1-5|TRBV20-1|-|many
CSARKGNQPQHF
TGCAGTGCTAGAAAGGGGAATCAGCCCCAGCATTTT